This T cell receptor beta chain is from a study of cytomegalovirus exposure and HLA in healthy donors. The PCR used 60 Vbeta and 13 Jbeta primers. Clones were read by immunoSEQ multiplex PCR, and TCRdb kept only the in-frame ones, dropping some. The data show around 150,000 clones, with roughly 79% seen just once and roughly 10% held by the top ten. Details on this clone: Its cognate antigen is unknown.

Whole-study results and caveats: Later analysis revealed greater clonal expansion in HLA-associated TCR beta chains than in equally common others. Analyses of presence and absence presupposed an approximately uniform sequencing depth across donors.

Likely unrecorded immune exposures existed in these nominally healthy donors. Sequenced material: PBMCs. The clonotype originates from a man younger than 30 in good health and CMV-seropositive.

The CDR3 sequence is CASSARRGQFF. CDR3 sequence (DNA): TGTGCCAGCTCGGCGAGACGGGGGCAGTTCTTC. The V and J genes are TRBV28 and TRBJ2-1; weak D call: TRBD2 (5 bases). Germline-derived CDR1 and CDR2 are MDHEN and SYDVKM. CDR3 length: 11 amino acids. V was trimmed by 8 bases and J by 12 bases, leaving 14 bases between them.